Shown below are 13 T cell receptor beta chains from a single sample sequenced in a study of blood T cell repertoires in COVID-19. Assay: immunoSEQ multiplex PCR; the TCRdb copy retains only in-frame clones and omits some. Altogether around 97,000 clones are present, around nine tenths being singletons, with the ten largest covering 15%. What was sequenced was peripheral blood. These receptors originate from a human donor in a cohort sampled during active COVID-19.

The V gene is TRBV19, the J gene TRBJ1-4, with 10 bases matching TRBD1. With V trimmed by 6 bases and J by 8 bases, 9 bases remained unmatched. CDR3 length: 15 residues. Germline values: CDR1 LNHDA, CDR2 SQIVND (reference sequence). This chain's CDR3 is CASSISGTGEEKLFF. In DNA form, the CDR3 reads TGTGCCAGTAGCATTTCCGGGACAGGGGAAGAAAAACTGTTTTTT.

The chain joins TRBV28 to TRBJ1-1; the match to TRBD1 covers 8 bases. Trimming at V came to 7 bases and at J to 10 bases, leaving 11 bases not matched to a gene. The CDR3 extends over 13 amino acids. CDR1 and CDR2 from the germline V gene are MDHEN and SYDVKM. The CDR3 reads CASTRGRGHSAFF. The CDR3 nucleotides read TGTGCCAGCACCCGGGGCAGGGGGCACTCAGCTTTCTTT. The complete variable domain, with remaining parts taken from reference TRBV28 and TRBJ1-1, reads DVKVTQSSRYLVKRTGEKVFLECVQDMDHENMFWYRQDPGLGLRLIYFSYDVKMKEKGDIPEGYSVSREKKERFSLILESASTNQTSMYLCASTRGRGHSAFFGQGTRLTVV.

V is TRBV9 and J is TRBJ2-2; D unclear. The CDR3 spans 15 residues. The germline CDR1 and CDR2 sequences are SGDLS and YYNGEE. V lost 0 bases and J 0 bases, leaving 6 bases between the germline ends. Written as DNA, the CDR3 is TGTGCCAGCAGCGTAGACCCGGCGAACACCGGGGAGCTGTTTTTT. It codes for CASSVDPANTGELFF.

The chain employs TRBV28 and TRBJ1-1; unclear D gene. V lost 6 bases and J 5 bases, leaving 10 bases between the germline ends. CDR1 and CDR2 from the germline V gene are MDHEN and SYDVKM. CDR3 size: 12 residues. The CDR3 DNA sequence: TGTGCCAGCAGCCCACTAGGGACTGAAGCTTTCTTT. This gives the protein CASSPLGTEAFF.

The rearrangement joins TRBV18 to TRBJ2-3; 8 nucleotides line up with TRBD2. The V gene end was trimmed by 3 bases and the J gene end by 7 bases; junction bases not matched to a gene: 9. The CDR3 spans 15 residues. The germline V gene has CDR1 KGHSH and CDR2 LQKENI. The CDR3 loop is CASSPLDGGGNTQYF. DNA of the CDR3: TGTGCCAGCTCACCCCTGGACGGGGGGGGAAATACGCAGTATTTT.

Worth noting for this clone: The same CDR3 is also encoded by other DNA sequences in this sample. The chain couples TRBV6-5 to TRBJ1-1; TRBD1 is a possible D gene (5 bases). Deletions cut 0 bases from V and 4 bases from J, with 9 bases between. The CDR3 runs 14 residues. Germline V gene sequence: CDR1 MNHEY, CDR2 SVGAGI. CDR3 region: CASSYSGGSTEAFF. CDR3 nucleotides: TGTGCCAGCAGTTACTCCGGGGGGAGCACTGAAGCTTTCTTT.

DNA for the CDR3: TGCGCCAGCAGCCAAATGGCGCGCCAGGGCGAAAAACTGTTTTTT. This translates into CASSQMARQGEKLFF. This chain uses TRBV4-1 with TRBJ1-4; the D gene is possibly TRBD1 (5 bases). Germline V gene lookup returns CDR1 MGHRA and CDR2 YSYEKL. The CDR3 totals 15 residues. Trimming left V 2 bases short and J 8 bases short, with 15 bases between.

This chain links TRBV4-2 with TRBJ2-3; 8 bases match TRBD2. This CDR3 has 16 amino acids. The germline V gene has CDR1 LGHNA and CDR2 YNFKEQ. V was pared by 1 base and J by 4 bases, with 7 bases of the junction left unmatched. DNA for the CDR3: TGTGCCAGCAGCCAAGGGTCGGGAGGGCCCCCAGATACGCAGTATTTT. Residues: CASSQGSGGPPDTQYF.

J is TRBJ2-7 and V is TRBV30, with a possible D match to TRBD1 (5 bases). Germline V gives CDR1 GTSNPN, CDR2 SVGIG (reference sequence). CDR3 length: 12 amino acids. V lost 2 bases and J 5 bases, leaving 10 bases between the germline ends. The CDR3 loop is CAWSLGRNEQYF. CDR3 nucleotide sequence: TGTGCCTGGAGTTTGGGGCGGAACGAGCAGTACTTC. The full variable domain, completed using reference TRBV30 and TRBJ2-7, is SQTIHQWPATLVQPVGSPLSLECTVEGTSNPNLYWYRQAAGRGLQLLFYSVGIGQISSEVPQNLSASRPQDRQFILSSKKLLLSDSGFYLCAWSLGRNEQYFGPGTRLTVT.

V usage is TRBV19 and J usage is TRBJ2-3, with D possibly matching TRBD1 (6 bases). This CDR3 spans 13 amino acids. CDR1 is LNHDA and CDR2 is SQIVND in the germline V gene (reference sequence). V lost 10 bases and J 3 bases, leaving 14 bases between the germline ends. The CDR3 loop reads CATAGTKTDTQYF. DNA of the CDR3: TGTGCCACCGCCGGGACAAAAACAGATACGCAGTATTTT.

V and J are TRBV27 and TRBJ1-6; D is ambiguous. The CDR3 runs 11 residues. Trimming cost V 9 bases and J 14 bases, with 14 bases left between them. From germline, CDR1 is MNHEY and CDR2 SMNVEV (reference sequence). This CDR3 is CASRRAGTLHF. CDR3 coding DNA: TGTGCCAGTCGAAGAGCGGGGACCCTCCACTTT.

This sequence joins TRBV15 and TRBJ1-1; D is uncertain. The CDR3 has 16 residues. In germline, CDR1 is LNHNV, CDR2 YYDKDF (reference sequence). V lost 5 bases and J 2 bases, leaving 18 bases between the germline ends. The CDR3 sequence: CATSPQRLFGNTEAFF. The CDR3 DNA reads TGTGCCACCAGCCCTCAGAGGTTGTTTGGTAACACTGAAGCTTTCTTT.

In this sample, this clone turned up once. The V gene is TRBV7-2, the J gene TRBJ2-2; D might be TRBD1 (6 bases). Trimming took 3 bases from V and 0 from J, leaving 11 bases between them. Germline lookup yields CDR1 SGHTA and CDR2 FQGNSA. The CDR3 contains 16 residues. This CDR3 reads CASSFSPGANTGELFF. In DNA form, the CDR3 reads TGTGCCAGCAGCTTCTCGCCAGGGGCGAACACCGGGGAGCTGTTTTTT.